This passage covers 5 T cell receptor beta chains from one sample sequenced in a study of shared clonotypes between healthy human individuals. Assay used: immunoSEQ multiplex PCR; TCRdb lists only in-frame clones, some missing. This sample has some 200,000 clones; approximately 62% occur once, and the top ten carry under 11%. The sample comprised memory CD4+ T cells sorted from blood. The subset is: CD45RA-negative fraction. Receptors were obtained from a man younger than 45 in good health.

This chain joins TRBV28 and TRBJ1-1; D ambiguous. The CDR3 has 15 residues. Germline CDR1 is MDHEN and CDR2 is SYDVKM. Trimming pared 7 bases from V and 0 bases from J, leaving 15 bases between. CDR3 DNA: TGTGCCAGCAAAGGGAGCGTACGAATGAACACTGAAGCTTTCTTT. Translating it yields CASKGSVRMNTEAFF.

This clone was detected many times. The chain has TRBV18 and TRBJ2-5; D gene unclear. The CDR3 extends over 15 amino acids. The germline CDR1 and CDR2 sequences are KGHSH and LQKENI. V was clipped by 0 bases and J by 5 bases, with 13 bases between them. This chain's CDR3 is CASSPPQAYRETQYF. The CDR3 nucleotides read TGTGCCAGCTCACCACCCCAGGCCTACCGGGAGACCCAGTACTTC.

This sequence joins TRBV5-1 and TRBJ2-3; the D gene is possibly TRBD1 (5 bases). Germline V gene lookup returns CDR1 SGHRS and CDR2 YFSETQ. Trimming took off 0 bases at V and 0 bases at J, with 5 bases between the two ends. This CDR3 comprises 14 residues. The CDR3 coding sequence is TGCGCCAGCAGCTTGGGACAGAGCACAGATACGCAGTATTTT. Translating it yields CASSLGQSTDTQYF.

There are a few counts of this clone. The rearrangement uses TRBV19 and TRBJ1-5; the D gene is possibly TRBD1 (6 bases). Between the trimmed V and J ends, which lost 4 bases and 7 bases, there was a span of 14 bases. The CDR3 has 14 amino acids. Germline lookup yields CDR1 LNHDA and CDR2 SQIVND (reference sequence). CDR3 bases: TGTGCCAGTAGTACACAGGGTGGAGGGCAGCCCCAGCATTTT. Its protein product is CASSTQGGGQPQHF. The entire variable domain, with the rest obtained from reference TRBV19 and TRBJ1-5, is as follows: DGGITQSPKYLFRKEGQNVTLSCEQNLNHDAMYWYRQDPGQGLRLIYYSQIVNDFQKGDIAEGYSVSREKKESFPLTVTSAQKNPTAFYLCASSTQGGGQPQHFGDGTRLSIL.

The CDR3 here is CASRFWVREGSGYEQYF. DNA of the CDR3: TGTGCAAGTCGGTTTTGGGTCAGGGAGGGCAGTGGCTACGAGCAGTACTTC. The rearrangement links TRBV12-2 to TRBJ2-7; the table's D call, TRBD2, has no DNA check behind it. TRBV12-2 is deemed a pseudogene. The CDR3 has 17 residues.